This T cell receptor (beta chain) was identified during a study of Graves' ophthalmopathy and Graves' hyperthyroidism. Background on the study: A follow-up of 18 months without ophthalmopathy meant that hyperthyroidism was stable.

As to this clonotype: Its specificity is not known.

Exclusion covered patients with other autoimmune diseases or uncontrolled infections (as well as pregnancy or lactation). Trimming pared 5 bases from V and 4 bases from J, leaving 11 bases between. This CDR3 spans 13 amino acids. The germline V gene has CDR1 SQVTM and CDR2 ANQGSEA. Whole-study findings and limits: Blood was where most expanded thyroid clonotypes above 0.001 frequency also turned up.

From RNA, the CDR3 regions of TCR beta chains were amplified and sequenced. HTBI primers primed a first-round RT-PCR, and a second-round multiplex PCR followed. TCRdb processed the multiplex PCR reads anew with MiXCR; each CDR3 protein has one entry. The sample yields over a million distinct CDR3 sequences, less than 45% seen once. Sequenced: peripheral blood or thyroid tissue (not recorded which). The chain has TRBV29-1 and TRBJ1-4; tentatively, D is TRBD1 (5 bases). The sequence was obtained from an adult man with Graves' hyperthyroidism. The CDR3, as DNA: TGCAGCGTTAGGGACCCCGGTAATGAAAAACTGTTTTTT. The encoded protein is CSVRDPGNEKLFF.